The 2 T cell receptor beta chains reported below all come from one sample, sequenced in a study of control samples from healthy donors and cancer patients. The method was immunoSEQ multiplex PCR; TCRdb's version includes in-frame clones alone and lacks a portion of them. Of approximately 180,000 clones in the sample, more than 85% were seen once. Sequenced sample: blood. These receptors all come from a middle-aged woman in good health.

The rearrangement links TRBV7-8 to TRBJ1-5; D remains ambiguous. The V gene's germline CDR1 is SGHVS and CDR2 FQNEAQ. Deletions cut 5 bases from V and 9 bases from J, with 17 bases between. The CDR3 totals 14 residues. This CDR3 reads CASSPTRGPGPQHF. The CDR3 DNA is TGTGCCAGCAGCCCGACTCGGGGTCCTGGGCCCCAGCATTTT.

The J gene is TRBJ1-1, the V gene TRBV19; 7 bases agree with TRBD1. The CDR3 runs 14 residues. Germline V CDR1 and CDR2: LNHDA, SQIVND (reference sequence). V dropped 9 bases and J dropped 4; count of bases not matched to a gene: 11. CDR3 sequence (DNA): TGTGCCAGCTCAGTCTTCCAGGGGGTCACTGAAGCTTTCTTT. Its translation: CASSVFQGVTEAFF.